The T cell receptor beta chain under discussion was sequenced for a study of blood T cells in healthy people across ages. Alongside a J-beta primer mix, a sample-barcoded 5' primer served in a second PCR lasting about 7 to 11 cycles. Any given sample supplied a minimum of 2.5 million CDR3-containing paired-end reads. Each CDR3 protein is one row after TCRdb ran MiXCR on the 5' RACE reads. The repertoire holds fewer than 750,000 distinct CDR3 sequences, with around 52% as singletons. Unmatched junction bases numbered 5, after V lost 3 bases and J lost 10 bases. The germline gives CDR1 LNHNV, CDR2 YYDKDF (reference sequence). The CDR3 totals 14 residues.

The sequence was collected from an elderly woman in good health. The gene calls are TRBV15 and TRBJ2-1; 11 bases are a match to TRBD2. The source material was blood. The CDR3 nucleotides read TGTGCCACCAGCAGGGGACTAGCGGAGGGGGAGCAGTTCTTC. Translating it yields CATSRGLAEGEQFF.